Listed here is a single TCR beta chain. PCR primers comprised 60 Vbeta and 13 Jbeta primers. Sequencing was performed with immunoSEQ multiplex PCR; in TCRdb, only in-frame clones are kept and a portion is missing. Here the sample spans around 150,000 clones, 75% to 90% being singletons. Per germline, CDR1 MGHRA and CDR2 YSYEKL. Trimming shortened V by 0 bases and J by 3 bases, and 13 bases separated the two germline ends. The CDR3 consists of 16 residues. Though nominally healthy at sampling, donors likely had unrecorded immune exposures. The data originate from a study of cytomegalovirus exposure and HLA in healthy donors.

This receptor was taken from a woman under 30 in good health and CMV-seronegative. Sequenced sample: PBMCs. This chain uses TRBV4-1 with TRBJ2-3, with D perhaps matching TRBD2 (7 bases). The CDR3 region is CASSQDIGGGTDTQYF. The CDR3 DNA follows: TGCGCCAGCAGCCAAGATATAGGGGGGGGAACAGATACGCAGTATTTT.